Listed below are T cell receptor beta chains from one sample, sequenced in a study of blood T cell repertoires in COVID-19. TCRdb's table, derived via immunoSEQ multiplex PCR, lists solely in-frame clones and lacks some. The sample gives about 290,000 clones, roughly 88% of which show up once; approximately 3% is in the top ten. The sample taken for sequencing was peripheral blood. These receptor sequences come from a woman aged 25 to 39 with active or convalescent COVID-19. CDR3s include the opening cysteine and the closing phenylalanine or tryptophan. D genes are given only for firm matches. Clone size appears in some rows only: once, few, many, or a class for an expanded clone.

CDR3aa: CASSDPKETQYF
CDR3nt: TGCGCCAGCAGCGATCCTAAAGAGACCCAGTACTTC
j_gene: TRBJ2-5
v_gene: TRBV5-1
abundance: -
d_gene: -

CDR3aa: CASSYGRGSSYNEQFF
CDR3nt: TGTGCCAGCAGTTACGGTAGGGGGAGCTCCTACAATGAGCAGTTCTTC
j_gene: TRBJ2-1
v_gene: TRBV6-5
abundance: -
d_gene: -

CDR3aa: CAWSTTLENGELFF
CDR3nt: TGTGCCTGGAGTACGACCCTAGAGAACGGGGAGCTGTTTTTT
j_gene: TRBJ2-2
v_gene: TRBV30
abundance: -
d_gene: -

CDR3aa: CASKRLRNTGELFF
CDR3nt: TGTGCCAGCAAACGCCTCAGGAACACCGGGGAGCTGTTTTTT
j_gene: TRBJ2-2
v_gene: TRBV28
abundance: -
d_gene: -

CDR3aa: CASSLAISYEQYF
CDR3nt: TGTGCCAGCAGCTTAGCCATTTCCTACGAGCAGTACTTC
j_gene: TRBJ2-7
v_gene: TRBV7-8
abundance: -
d_gene: -

CDR3aa: CAGYPGSSQETQYF
CDR3nt: TGCGCCGGCTATCCGGGGTCCTCCCAAGAGACCCAGTACTTC
j_gene: TRBJ2-5
v_gene: TRBV5-1
abundance: -
d_gene: -

CDR3aa: CASSYRQDDGYTF
CDR3nt: TGTGCCAGCAGTTATAGACAGGACGATGGCTACACCTTC
j_gene: TRBJ1-2
v_gene: TRBV7-9
abundance: few
d_gene: -

CDR3aa: CASSLRPTGRYNEQFF
CDR3nt: TGTGCCAGCAGTTTAAGACCAACAGGAAGATACAATGAGCAGTTCTTC
j_gene: TRBJ2-1
v_gene: TRBV27
abundance: -
d_gene: -

CDR3aa: CASIQSRDTEAFF
CDR3nt: TGTGCCAGCATCCAAAGTCGGGACACTGAAGCTTTCTTT
j_gene: TRBJ1-1
v_gene: TRBV6-5
abundance: few
d_gene: -

CDR3aa: CAISSGTGGTNTGELFF
CDR3nt: TGTGCCATCAGTTCCGGGACAGGGGGCACCAACACCGGGGAGCTGTTTTTT
j_gene: TRBJ2-2
v_gene: TRBV10-3
abundance: -
d_gene: TRBD1

CDR3aa: CASSLPGGTSGNTIYF
CDR3nt: TGTGCCAGCAGCTTGCCAGGGGGCACCTCTGGAAACACCATATATTTT
j_gene: TRBJ1-3
v_gene: TRBV5-6
abundance: -
d_gene: TRBD1

CDR3aa: CASSTGGLWEKLFF
CDR3nt: TGTGCCAGCAGCACAGGGGGCCTGTGGGAAAAACTGTTTTTT
j_gene: TRBJ1-4
v_gene: TRBV28
abundance: -
d_gene: TRBD1

CDR3aa: CASSQETRSEQYF
CDR3nt: TGCGCCAGCAGCCAAGAAACCCGGAGCGAGCAGTACTTC
j_gene: TRBJ2-7
v_gene: TRBV4-3
abundance: -
d_gene: -

CDR3aa: CASSQTGGSAHWALHF
CDR3nt: TGTGCCAGCAGCCAAACAGGGGGCAGCGCGCATTGGGCCCTCCACTTT
j_gene: TRBJ1-6
v_gene: TRBV4-2
abundance: few
d_gene: TRBD1